Presented here are 24 T cell receptor beta chains from one specimen sequenced in a study of graft-versus-host responses after intestinal transplantation. Their specific antigens are unknown. The table came from immunoSEQ multiplex PCR; TCRdb's copy has only in-frame clones and leaves some out. The repertoire holds about 64,000 clones, with 90% as singletons. Material: unstimulated CD8+ T cells sorted from spleen or lymph node cells, obtained before transplant. Source of these receptors: a human donor who was the organ donor for an intestinal transplant.

The rearrangement links TRBV4-3 to TRBJ2-2; 12 positions match TRBD2. The length of the CDR3 is 17 residues. The V gene's germline CDR1 is LGHNA and CDR2 YSLEER. The trim removed 3 bases at V and 4 bases at J, leaving 6 bases unmatched. The CDR3 DNA follows: TGCGCCAGCAGCCAGTCTAGCGGGAGGGAGGTCACCGGGGAGCTGTTTTTT. This codes for CASSQSSGREVTGELFF.

The chain combines TRBV27 with TRBJ2-7; TRBD1 aligns across 11 bases. V trimming: 5 bases; J trimming: 7 bases; junction bases outside the gene matches: 13. The length of the CDR3 is 16 residues. From germline, CDR1 is MNHEY and CDR2 SMNVEV (reference sequence). This CDR3 reads CASSPWPGQGGGEQYF. In DNA form, the CDR3 reads TGTGCCAGCAGTCCTTGGCCGGGACAGGGGGGCGGGGAGCAGTACTTC.

For the CDR3, the DNA is TGTGCCACCAGAAACGGACTAGCGAACACAGATACGCAGTATTTT. Protein sequence: CATRNGLANTDTQYF. The J gene is TRBJ2-3, the V gene TRBV15; 9 positions agree with TRBD2. CDR3 length equals 15 residues. Trimming at V came to 6 bases and at J to 2 bases, leaving 6 bases not matched to a gene. The germline V gene has CDR1 LNHNV and CDR2 YYDKDF (reference sequence).

The rearrangement links TRBV19 to TRBJ1-1; D gene ambiguous. V lost 10 bases to trimming and J lost 3 bases, with 9 bases between them. The CDR3 contains 11 residues. Germline V gene sequence: CDR1 LNHDA, CDR2 SQIVND (reference sequence). The CDR3 DNA is TGTGCCACCGCACACCACACTGAAGCTTTCTTT. As protein: CATAHHTEAFF.

This sequence joins TRBV4-2 and TRBJ2-5; 14 positions match TRBD2. The CDR3 covers 18 residues. Germline CDR1 and CDR2: LGHNA and YNFKEQ. V was clipped by 0 bases and J by 5 bases; unmatched bases: 8. Here the CDR3 DNA reads TGTGCCAGCAGCCAAGATGGGACTAGCGGGAGTCTTATGGAGACCCAGTACTTC. Its protein is CASSQDGTSGSLMETQYF.

This sequence joins TRBV7-9 and TRBJ2-3; TRBD2 aligns across 10 bases. CDR1 is SEHNR, CDR2 FQNEAQ, per germline (reference sequence). This CDR3 comprises 16 residues. The ends lost 4 bases at V and 1 base at J; junction bases unmatched: 5. CDR3 protein: CASSWDLAGGTDTQYF. The CDR3 DNA reads TGTGCCAGCAGCTGGGACCTAGCGGGAGGCACAGATACGCAGTATTTT.

The chain has TRBV5-1 and TRBJ1-5, with no clear D. The CDR3 totals 14 residues. Trimming shortened V by 0 bases and J by 7 bases, and 11 bases separated the two germline ends. Germline V gives CDR1 SGHRS, CDR2 YFSETQ. The CDR3 loop is CASSLDFAGQPQHF. The CDR3 DNA reads TGCGCCAGCAGCTTGGATTTCGCGGGACAGCCCCAGCATTTT.

The chain combines TRBV28 with TRBJ2-7; 11 bases map to TRBD2. The CDR3 contains 18 residues. V was clipped by 4 bases and J by 3 bases; unmatched bases: 14. CDR1 MDHEN and CDR2 SYDVKM come from the germline V gene. The DNA of the CDR3 is TGTGCCAGCAGTTCCGACCCCTCTACTAGCGGGAGTTTCTACGAGCAGTACTTC. This codes for CASSSDPSTSGSFYEQYF.

The CDR3, as DNA: TGCACCAGCAGCCAAGATATAACTAGTGGGAATGATGAGCAGTTCTTC. Amino acids: CTSSQDITSGNDEQFF. The chain employs TRBV1 and TRBJ2-1; the D segment call TRBD2 is taken from the table without a DNA check. TRBV1 is a documented pseudogene. There are 16 residues in the CDR3.

This chain uses TRBV4-1 with TRBJ1-2, with unresolved D. V was clipped by 4 bases and J by 6 bases, with 9 bases between them. The CDR3 consists of 12 residues. CDR1 is MGHRA, CDR2 YSYEKL, per germline. The CDR3 reads CASSPGRDGYTF. The CDR3 DNA sequence: TGCGCCAGCAGCCCCGGGCGGGATGGCTACACCTTC.

In its sample, this clone was seen a few times. The V and J genes are TRBV11-2 and TRBJ2-1; 9 bases fit TRBD2. With 5 bases clipped from V and 9 bases from J, the junction kept 5 bases outside the gene matches. This CDR3 is built from 13 residues. The germline CDR1 and CDR2 sequences are SGHAT and FQNNGV. Here the CDR3 DNA reads TGTGCCAGCAGCCGTAGCGGGAGTATTGAGCAGTTCTTC. It codes for CASSRSGSIEQFF.

This clone was seen just once. V usage is TRBV28 and J usage is TRBJ1-1, with a tentative D call TRBD1 (5 bases). This CDR3 comprises 13 residues. Germline V gene data show CDR1 as MDHEN and CDR2 as SYDVKM. Trimming stripped 6 bases from V and 6 bases from J, with 14 bases between. The CDR3: CASSPYRRSEAFF. As DNA, the CDR3 is TGTGCCAGCAGCCCGTACAGGCGATCTGAAGCTTTCTTT. Full variable domain (missing parts from reference TRBV28 and TRBJ1-1): DVKVTQSSRYLVKRTGEKVFLECVQDMDHENMFWYRQDPGLGLRLIYFSYDVKMKEKGDIPEGYSVSREKKERFSLILESASTNQTSMYLCASSPYRRSEAFFGQGTRLTVV.

The chain is built from TRBV9 and TRBJ2-3; 7 nucleotides line up with TRBD2. Germline CDR1 is SGDLS and CDR2 is YYNGEE. J was trimmed by 2 bases and V by 2 bases; bases with no gene match: 8. The CDR3 loop spans 16 amino acids. The CDR3 coding sequence is TGTGCCAGCAGCGTGACTAGCACCCTCTCCACAGATACGCAGTATTTT. Protein product: CASSVTSTLSTDTQYF. Drawing the rest from reference TRBV9 and TRBJ2-3, the complete variable domain is DSGVTQTPKHLITATGQRVTLRCSPRSGDLSVYWYQQSLDQGLQFLIQYYNGEERAKGNILERFSAQQFPDLHSELNLSSLELGDSALYFCASSVTSTLSTDTQYFGPGTRLTVL.

The CDR3 DNA follows: TGTGCCAGTAGTTTAAGGACACCAGAAGAGACCCAGTACTTC. It codes for CASSLRTPEETQYF. V gene TRBV19 combines with J gene TRBJ2-5; possible D gene TRBD1, 5 bases. Trimming took off 5 bases at V and 3 bases at J, with 13 bases between the two ends. CDR3 size: 14 residues. Germline CDR1 LNHDA, CDR2 SQIVND (reference sequence).

This chain connects TRBV19 to TRBJ2-5; tentatively, D is TRBD2 (5 bases). This CDR3 is built from 13 residues. The germline gives CDR1 LNHDA, CDR2 SQIVND (reference sequence). Trimming stripped 9 bases from V and 3 bases from J, with 14 bases between. CDR3 sequence reads: CARLPSREETQYF. The CDR3 nucleotides read TGTGCCAGGCTCCCCTCGAGGGAAGAGACCCAGTACTTC.

V is TRBV10-3 and J is TRBJ2-7; tentative D call: TRBD1 (6 bases). Trimming cost V 2 bases and J 2 bases, with 7 bases left between them. Germline values: CDR1 ENHRY, CDR2 SYGVKD. This CDR3 is built from 13 residues. The CDR3 DNA reads TGTGCCATCAGTGAGAAGGGGGCCTACGAGCAGTACTTC. It specifies CAISEKGAYEQYF.

The chain couples TRBV30 to TRBJ1-2; D call uncertain. CDR1 is GTSNPN, CDR2 SVGIG, per germline (reference sequence). Trimming removed 3 bases from V and 8 bases from J, with 10 bases in between. The CDR3 loop spans 11 amino acids. CDR3 nucleotides: TGTGCCTGGAGGTTGGGGAGGGGCTACACCTTC. This gives the protein CAWRLGRGYTF.

This chain uses TRBV6-5 with TRBJ2-5, with D possibly matching TRBD2 (6 bases). Germline V gene sequence: CDR1 MNHEY, CDR2 SVGAGI. The V and J ends lost 2 bases and 2 bases respectively, with 6 bases between them. CDR3 length equals 13 residues. CDR3 in amino acids: CASSYGLQETQYF. The CDR3 DNA sequence: TGTGCCAGCAGTTACGGACTACAAGAGACCCAGTACTTC.

V is TRBV6-1 and J is TRBJ1-3; 7 bases line up with TRBD1. Germline-derived CDR1 and CDR2 are MNHNS and SASEGT. The CDR3 sequence is 16 residues long. J was trimmed by 5 bases and V by 4 bases; bases with no gene match: 11. The CDR3 is CASSGPRDRGRNTIYF. The CDR3 nucleotides read TGTGCCAGCAGTGGCCCCCGGGACAGAGGAAGAAACACCATATATTTT.

This clone was detected once. The genes are TRBV5-5 and TRBJ2-2; 7 nucleotides line up with TRBD2. The V gene end was trimmed by 0 bases and the J gene end by 7 bases; junction bases not matched to a gene: 6. This CDR3 is 15 amino acids long. CDR1 is SGHKS, CDR2 YYEKEE, per germline (reference sequence). The CDR3 DNA is TGTGCCAGCAGCTTGGAGTGGCGGGAGAGCGGGGAGCTGTTTTTT. Its translation: CASSLEWRESGELFF.

The V gene is TRBV6-5, the J gene TRBJ1-2; D remains ambiguous. Trimming took off 2 bases at V and 5 bases at J, with 12 bases between the two ends. The CDR3 has 14 amino acids. Germline lookup yields CDR1 MNHEY and CDR2 SVGAGI. The CDR3 sequence is CASSYVHSTYGYTF. The CDR3 region has the DNA TGTGCCAGCAGTTACGTCCACAGCACTTATGGCTACACCTTC.

The J gene is TRBJ2-1, the V gene TRBV7-8; 9 nucleotides agree with TRBD2. Per the germline V gene, CDR1 is SGHVS and CDR2 is FQNEAQ. The CDR3 extends over 18 amino acids. V gave up 5 bases and J gave up 7 bases; unmatched junction bases: 18. The DNA for the CDR3 is TGTGCCAGCAGCCTTCACGCGACTAGCGGTCCCACCCAAAATGAGCAGTTCTTC. Its protein is CASSLHATSGPTQNEQFF.

The V gene is TRBV19, the J gene TRBJ2-1; no definite D call. Deletions cut 3 bases from V and 3 bases from J, with 6 bases between. The germline V gene encodes CDR1 LNHDA and CDR2 SQIVND (reference sequence). This CDR3 spans 13 amino acids. CDR3 DNA: TGTGCCAGTAGTATCTTTGTCTACAATGAGCAGTTCTTC. Residues: CASSIFVYNEQFF.

This chain uses TRBV27 with TRBJ2-7; 7 bases align to TRBD2. Germline CDR1 and CDR2: MNHEY and SMNVEV (reference sequence). V was pared by 3 bases and J by 5 bases, with 4 bases of the junction left unmatched. This CDR3 has 13 residues. The CDR3 reads CASSFGGGDEQYF. CDR3 bases: TGTGCCAGCAGTTTTGGGGGAGGGGACGAGCAGTACTTC.